Following are 30 T cell receptor beta chains from one sample sequenced in a study of T cell changes during pregnancy in multiple sclerosis. The data were produced by immunoSEQ multiplex PCR, yet TCRdb's version contains in-frame clones alone and is incomplete. The table lists about 66,000 clones, roughly nine tenths of them singletons. Sequencing was performed on CD8+ T cells from peripheral blood mononuclear cells, taken before pregnancy. Receptors were obtained from a female donor with multiple sclerosis, enrolled in a pregnancy study.

The sample holds one count of this clone. The chain carries TRBV12-5 and TRBJ1-1; 7 bases are shared with TRBD1. Germline CDR1 and CDR2: LGHNT and FRNRAP. With V trimmed by 9 bases and J by 1 base, 11 bases remained unmatched. The CDR3 is made up of 15 amino acids. Written as DNA, the CDR3 is TGTGCTAGCCAAAAGGGGGCTGGGGAGAACACTGAAGCTTTCTTT. The encoded protein is CASQKGAGENTEAFF.

The genes are TRBV4-2 and TRBJ1-1; 7 nucleotides match TRBD1. J was trimmed by 0 bases and V by 3 bases; bases with no gene match: 4. This CDR3 region has 15 residues. CDR1 LGHNA and CDR2 YNFKEQ come from the germline V gene. CDR3 DNA sequence: TGTGCCAGCAGCCAGCCACAGGGGATGAACACTGAAGCTTTCTTT. As protein: CASSQPQGMNTEAFF.

This sequence joins TRBV5-1 and TRBJ2-7; 7 nucleotides line up with TRBD1. The CDR3 runs 13 residues. Trimming removed 2 bases from V and 5 bases from J; junction bases left unmatched: 4. Looked up from germline, CDR1 is SGHRS and CDR2 is YFSETQ. This CDR3 reads CASSLGGEDEQYF. The CDR3 nucleotides read TGCGCCAGCAGCTTAGGGGGCGAGGACGAGCAGTACTTC.

The chain recombines TRBV9 with TRBJ2-3; D unclear. V lost 3 bases, J lost 3 bases, and 2 bases lay in between. The CDR3 contains 11 residues. CDR1 is SGDLS and CDR2 is YYNGEE in the germline V gene. The CDR3 DNA follows: TGTGCCAGCAGCGCAACAGATACGCAGTATTTT. Encoded protein: CASSATDTQYF.

The CDR3 spells CASSIDPPGATNEKLFF. DNA of the CDR3: TGCGCCAGCAGCATCGACCCCCCGGGGGCAACTAATGAAAAACTGTTTTTT. J is TRBJ1-4 and V is TRBV5-1; tentatively, D is TRBD1 (5 bases). CDR1 SGHRS and CDR2 YFSETQ come from the germline V gene. CDR3 length: 17 amino acids. Trimming cost V 4 bases and J 0 bases, with 16 bases left between them.

The chain uses TRBV13 and TRBJ2-7; weak D call: TRBD1 (7 bases). The germline gives CDR1 PRHDT, CDR2 FYEKMQ (reference sequence). The CDR3 extends over 15 amino acids. The ends were cut back, 5 bases at V and 3 bases at J, with 17 bases in the middle. CDR3 residues: CASSPGAGGGYEQYF. The CDR3 DNA reads TGTGCCAGCAGCCCCGGCGCAGGGGGAGGCTACGAGCAGTACTTC.

V is TRBV4-1 and J is TRBJ2-3; TRBD1 is a possible D gene (5 bases). Trimming took off 0 bases at V and 2 bases at J, with 15 bases between the two ends. Germline V lookup: CDR1 MGHRA, CDR2 YSYEKL. CDR3 length: 17 amino acids. The CDR3 here is CASSQDYQGSLTDTQYF. The CDR3 DNA sequence: TGCGCCAGCAGCCAAGATTATCAGGGATCACTCACAGATACGCAGTATTTT.

The rearrangement uses TRBV11-1 and TRBJ2-7, with TRBD2 matching 9 bases. The CDR3 length is 14 residues. Per germline, CDR1 SGHAT and CDR2 FQDESV (reference sequence). The junction had 4 bases not matched to a gene; V was cut back by 5 bases and J by 2 bases. The CDR3 bases are TGTGCCAGCAGCCCCGGGACTAGCACCTACGAGCAGTACTTC. This encodes CASSPGTSTYEQYF.

The genes are TRBV5-6 and TRBJ1-6; D perhaps matches TRBD1 (6 bases). Trimming removed 0 bases at V and 10 bases at J, with 11 bases between. Germline V gives CDR1 SGHDT, CDR2 YYEEEE. The CDR3 is 14 residues long. CDR3 in DNA: TGTGCCAGCAGCTTGGGACAGGATGGGTCACCCCTCCACTTT. It codes for CASSLGQDGSPLHF.

This clone occurred a few times. This chain uses TRBV30 with TRBJ1-5; D is undetermined. Germline CDR1 GTSNPN, CDR2 SVGIG (reference sequence). Trimming shortened V by 5 bases and J by 5 bases, and 22 bases separated the two germline ends. The CDR3 spans 16 residues. CDR3 sequence (DNA): TGTGCCTGGCAAGAAGGAATTGGGCGCCGCGATCAGCCCCAGCATTTT. Translating it yields CAWQEGIGRRDQPQHF.

This chain joins TRBV7-9 and TRBJ2-6, with a tentative D call TRBD2 (5 bases). CDR3 length equals 15 residues. Germline CDR1 SEHNR, CDR2 FQNEAQ (reference sequence). Trimming shortened V by 9 bases and J by 11 bases, and 23 bases separated the two germline ends. The CDR3 bases are TGTGCCAGACTAGACCGAGGGCCCCAATGTGACGTCCTGACTTTC. Translated, it gives CARLDRGPQCDVLTF.

This rearrangement joins TRBV19 to TRBJ1-3; D not resolved. The CDR3 has 14 amino acids. V lost 4 bases to trimming and J lost 4 bases, with 11 bases between them. The germline V gene has CDR1 LNHDA and CDR2 SQIVND (reference sequence). The CDR3 coding sequence is TGTGCCAGTAGTAGGAGGCTTGGAGGAAACACCATATATTTT. Translating gives CASSRRLGGNTIYF. The variable domain in full, completed from reference TRBV19 and TRBJ1-3, reads DGGITQSPKYLFRKEGQNVTLSCEQNLNHDAMYWYRQDPGQGLRLIYYSQIVNDFQKGDIAEGYSVSREKKESFPLTVTSAQKNPTAFYLCASSRRLGGNTIYFGEGSWLTVV.

The chain joins TRBV11-2 to TRBJ2-7; a possible D gene is TRBD2 (5 bases). Germline V gene data show CDR1 as SGHAT and CDR2 as FQNNGV. The CDR3 loop spans 16 amino acids. V lost 1 base and J 0 bases, leaving 13 bases between the germline ends. CDR3 in amino acids: CASSLGSAASSYEQYF. The DNA of the CDR3 is TGTGCCAGCAGCTTAGGTAGCGCAGCAAGCTCCTACGAGCAGTACTTC. Together with reference TRBV11-2 and TRBJ2-7, the CDR3 gives the full variable domain: EAGVAQSPRYKIIEKRQSVAFWCNPISGHATLYWYQQILGQGPKLLIQFQNNGVVDDSQLPKDRFSAERLKGVDSTLKIQPAKLEDSAVYLCASSLGSAASSYEQYFGPGTRLTVT.

The chain joins TRBV6-1 to TRBJ1-1; unclear D gene. Trimming left V 5 bases short and J 5 bases short, with 15 bases between. The CDR3 is 14 amino acids. The V gene's germline CDR1 is MNHNS and CDR2 SASEGT. The CDR3 coding sequence is TGTGCCAGCAGTCCCGCGGTGGCCTGGACTGAAGCTTTCTTT. Amino acid sequence: CASSPAVAWTEAFF.

Concerning this clone: Other DNA sequences from this sample encode an identical CDR3 as well. This chain joins TRBV9 and TRBJ2-7; tentative D call: TRBD2 (6 bases). Germline V CDR1 and CDR2: SGDLS, YYNGEE. Trimming took off 2 bases at V and 5 bases at J, with 8 bases between the two ends. The CDR3 contains 12 residues. The CDR3 nucleotides are TGTGCCAGCAGCGTTGGCGGGGACGAGCAGTACTTC. It codes for CASSVGGDEQYF.

This clone has a single count. The chain joins TRBV11-2 to TRBJ2-1, with D possibly TRBD2 on 5 matching bases. The germline CDR1 and CDR2 sequences are SGHAT and FQNNGV. The length of the CDR3 is 13 residues. Trimming shortened V by 0 bases and J by 6 bases, and 6 bases separated the two germline ends. The CDR3 bases are TGTGCCAGCAGCTTAGAACTAGTCAATGAGCAGTTCTTC. Translated: CASSLELVNEQFF.

The rearrangement joins TRBV19 to TRBJ1-1; D gene unclear. Looked up from germline, CDR1 is LNHDA and CDR2 is SQIVND (reference sequence). The germline V and J ends were trimmed by 3 bases and 1 base, with 12 bases remaining between them. The CDR3 runs 15 residues. CDR3 sequence (DNA): TGTGCCAGTAGTATCAACACGGGGTCGAACACTGAAGCTTTCTTT. Translating gives CASSINTGSNTEAFF.

This chain uses TRBV9 with TRBJ2-7; 12 positions agree with TRBD1. V gave up 3 bases and J gave up 6 bases; unmatched junction bases: 7. CDR1 is SGDLS and CDR2 is YYNGEE in the germline V gene. This CDR3 spans 15 amino acids. CDR3 sequence: CASSAPGQGAGEQYF. CDR3 DNA sequence: TGTGCCAGCAGCGCCCCGGGACAGGGGGCCGGCGAGCAGTACTTC.

The J gene is TRBJ2-7, the V gene TRBV5-4; 11 bases match TRBD1. Trimming took 3 bases from V and 1 from J; bases not matched to a gene: 0. Germline CDR1 is SGHNT and CDR2 is YYREEE (reference sequence). CDR3 size: 14 residues. CDR3 sequence: CASSWDRGSYEQYF. CDR3 sequence (DNA): TGTGCCAGCAGCTGGGACAGGGGGTCCTACGAGCAGTACTTC.

The chain uses TRBV27 and TRBJ2-1; maybe TRBD1 (6 bases). Germline assignment: CDR1 MNHEY and CDR2 SMNVEV (reference sequence). The CDR3 runs 14 residues. Trimming stripped 5 bases from V and 7 bases from J, with 15 bases between. The CDR3 sequence: CASSVAGDRNEQFF. The CDR3 region has the DNA TGTGCCAGCAGTGTGGCAGGGGATAGGAATGAGCAGTTCTTC.

J is TRBJ2-1 and V is TRBV25-1; D unclear. The CDR3 runs to 11 residues. V gave up 0 bases and J gave up 8 bases, with 2 bases separating them. CDR1 MGHDK and CDR2 SYGVNS come from the germline V gene. Written as DNA, the CDR3 is TGTGCCAGCAGTGAATACTATGAGCAGTTCTTC. Translation: CASSEYYEQFF.

The chain recombines TRBV2 with TRBJ2-7; 11 bases match TRBD2. Germline trimming cut 11 bases from V and 3 bases from J; bases unmatched to any gene: 6. The CDR3 totals 13 residues. CDR1 is SNHLY and CDR2 is FYNNEI in the germline V gene. The CDR3 here is CAAIGTSGYEQYF. CDR3 DNA sequence: TGTGCCGCTATCGGGACTAGCGGCTACGAGCAGTACTTC.

The genes are TRBV4-2 and TRBJ2-1; D not certain. Trimming pared 0 bases from V and 2 bases from J, leaving 5 bases between. Germline V gene data show CDR1 as LGHNA and CDR2 as YNFKEQ. This CDR3 region has 14 residues. Written as DNA, the CDR3 is TGTGCCAGCAGCCAAGATTCGGCCTACAATGAGCAGTTCTTC. This gives the protein CASSQDSAYNEQFF.

The V and J genes are TRBV7-3 and TRBJ2-6; maybe TRBD1 (7 bases). Trimming left V 8 bases short and J 3 bases short, with 14 bases between. The CDR3 is made up of 15 amino acids. Germline V lookup: CDR1 SGHTA, CDR2 FQGTGA. CDR3 sequence (DNA): TGTGCCAGCTCAGGGGGACTCGATGGGGCCAACGTCCTGACTTTC. Translating gives CASSGGLDGANVLTF.

This rearrangement joins TRBV5-6 to TRBJ1-5, with TRBD1 as a possible D gene (6 bases). In germline, CDR1 is SGHDT, CDR2 YYEEEE. The V end lost 1 base, the J end lost 6 bases, and 14 bases lay between the germline ends. The CDR3 extends over 15 amino acids. In DNA form, the CDR3 reads TGTGCCAGCAGCTTGTGGGAAGGGGGTAGTCAGCCCCAGCATTTT. Translating it yields CASSLWEGGSQPQHF.

The chain carries TRBV7-3 and TRBJ1-2, with D tentatively TRBD1 (5 bases). The V end lost 5 bases, the J end lost 8 bases, and 18 bases lay between the germline ends. There are 14 residues in the CDR3. CDR1 is SGHTA and CDR2 is FQGTGA in the germline V gene. CDR3 DNA sequence: TGTGCCAGCAGCAAGGGTGGGGGACTGAGGGGCTACACCTTC. Its translation is CASSKGGGLRGYTF.

The chain is built from TRBV6-4 and TRBJ2-1, with 10 nucleotides matching TRBD2. Trimming at V came to 2 bases and at J to 7 bases, leaving 2 bases not matched to a gene. The length of the CDR3 is 14 residues. Looked up from germline, CDR1 is MRHNA and CDR2 is SNTAGT. CDR3 loop: CASSDGSGGNEQFF. The DNA for the CDR3 is TGTGCCAGCAGTGACGGTAGCGGGGGGAATGAGCAGTTCTTC.

CDR3 coding DNA: TGTGCCAGCAGCGTAGAAGGGACACCGCATTTGGGGCAGTTCTTC. This encodes CASSVEGTPHLGQFF. The V call is TRBV9, the J call TRBJ2-1, with TRBD1 as a possible D gene (6 bases). Germline values: CDR1 SGDLS, CDR2 YYNGEE. CDR3 size: 15 residues. V dropped 0 bases and J dropped 12 bases, with 19 bases sitting between them.

This sequence joins TRBV5-8 and TRBJ2-2; weak D call: TRBD1 (5 bases). Germline V gives CDR1 SGHTS, CDR2 YDEGEE. V was shortened by 1 base and J by 3 bases, with 10 bases between the two germline ends. The CDR3 sequence is 15 residues long. The DNA for the CDR3 is TGTGCCAGCAGCTTGTCACAGGATTACACCGGGGAGCTGTTTTTT. Amino acid sequence: CASSLSQDYTGELFF.

The V and J genes are TRBV27 and TRBJ2-1; 13 bases map to TRBD2. V lost 5 bases to trimming and J lost 8 bases; unmatched junction nucleotides: 12. The germline V gene encodes CDR1 MNHEY and CDR2 SMNVEV (reference sequence). The CDR3 consists of 17 residues. Here the CDR3 reads CASSPKTSGGNIYEQFF. In DNA, the CDR3 is TGTGCCAGCAGTCCCAAGACTAGCGGGGGGAATATCTATGAGCAGTTCTTC.